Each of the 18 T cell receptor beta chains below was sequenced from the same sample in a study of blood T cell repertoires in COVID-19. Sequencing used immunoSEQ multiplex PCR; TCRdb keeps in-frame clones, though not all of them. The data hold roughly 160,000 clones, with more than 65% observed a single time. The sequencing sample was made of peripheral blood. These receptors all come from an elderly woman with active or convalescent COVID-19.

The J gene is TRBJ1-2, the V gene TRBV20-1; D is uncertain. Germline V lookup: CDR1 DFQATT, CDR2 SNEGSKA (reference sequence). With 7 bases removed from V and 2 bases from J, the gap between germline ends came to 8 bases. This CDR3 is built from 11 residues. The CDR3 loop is CSVPGNYGYTF. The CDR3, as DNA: TGCAGTGTGCCAGGAAACTATGGCTACACCTTC.

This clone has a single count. CDR3 protein: CASGFGTGGGYTF. The CDR3 DNA follows: TGTGCTAGTGGTTTTGGGACAGGGGGTGGCTACACCTTC. The gene calls are TRBV12-5 and TRBJ1-2; 11 positions match TRBD1. Germline CDR1 reads LGHNT; CDR2 reads FRNRAP. The CDR3 is made up of 13 amino acids. Losses at the gene ends were 3 bases for V and 7 bases for J; bases not matched to a gene: 1. Full variable domain (missing parts from reference TRBV12-5 and TRBJ1-2): DARVTQTPRHKVTEMGQEVTMRCQPILGHNTVFWYRQTMMQGLELLAYFRNRAPLDDSGMPKDRFSAEMPDATLATLKIQPSEPRDSAVYFCASGFGTGGGYTFGSGTRLTVV.

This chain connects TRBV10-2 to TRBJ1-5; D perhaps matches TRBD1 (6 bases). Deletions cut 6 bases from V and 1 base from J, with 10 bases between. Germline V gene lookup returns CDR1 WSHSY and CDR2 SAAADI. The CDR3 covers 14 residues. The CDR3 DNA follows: TGCGCCAGCAGCAGGGGTTGGAGCAATCAGCCCCAGCATTTT. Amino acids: CASSRGWSNQPQHF.

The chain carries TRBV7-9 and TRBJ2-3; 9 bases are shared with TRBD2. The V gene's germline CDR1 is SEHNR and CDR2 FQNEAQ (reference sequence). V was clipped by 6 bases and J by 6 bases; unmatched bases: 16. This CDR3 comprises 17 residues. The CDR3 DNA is TGTGCCAGCAGTCTAGGGACTAGCCGACACCGCGGGGATACGCAGTATTTT. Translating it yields CASSLGTSRHRGDTQYF.

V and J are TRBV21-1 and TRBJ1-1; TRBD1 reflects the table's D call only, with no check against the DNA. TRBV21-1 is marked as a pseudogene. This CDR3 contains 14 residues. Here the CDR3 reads CASSKATGDTEAFF. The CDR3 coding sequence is TGTGCCAGCAGCAAAGCAACAGGGGACACTGAAGCTTTCTTT.

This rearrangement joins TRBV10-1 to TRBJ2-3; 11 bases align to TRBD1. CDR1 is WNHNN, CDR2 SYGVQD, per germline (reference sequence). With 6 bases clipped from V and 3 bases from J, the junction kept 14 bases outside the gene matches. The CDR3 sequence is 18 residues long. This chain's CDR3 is CASSPVGSDRGRTDTQYF. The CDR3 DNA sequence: TGCGCCAGCAGCCCGGTGGGTTCGGACAGGGGGCGGACAGATACGCAGTATTTT.

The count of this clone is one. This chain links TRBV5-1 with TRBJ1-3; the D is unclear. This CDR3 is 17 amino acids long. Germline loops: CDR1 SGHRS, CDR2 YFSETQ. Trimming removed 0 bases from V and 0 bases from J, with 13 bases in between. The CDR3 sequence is CASSLGGRPDSGNTIYF. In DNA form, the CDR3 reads TGCGCCAGCAGCTTGGGCGGGCGGCCCGACTCTGGAAACACCATATATTTT.

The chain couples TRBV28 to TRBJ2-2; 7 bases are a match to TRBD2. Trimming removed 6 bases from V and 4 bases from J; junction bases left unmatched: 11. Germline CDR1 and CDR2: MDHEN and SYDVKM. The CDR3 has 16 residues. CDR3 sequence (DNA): TGTGCCAGCAGCCCGACCGCGGGAGTAAGCACCGGGGAGCTGTTTTTT. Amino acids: CASSPTAGVSTGELFF.

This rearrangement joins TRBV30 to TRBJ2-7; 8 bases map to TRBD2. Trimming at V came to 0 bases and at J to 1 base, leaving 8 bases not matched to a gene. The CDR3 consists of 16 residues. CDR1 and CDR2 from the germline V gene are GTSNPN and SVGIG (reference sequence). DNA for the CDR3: TGTGCCTGGAGTGTGTCGCTAGCGGGTGGATCCTACGAGCAGTACTTC. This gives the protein CAWSVSLAGGSYEQYF.

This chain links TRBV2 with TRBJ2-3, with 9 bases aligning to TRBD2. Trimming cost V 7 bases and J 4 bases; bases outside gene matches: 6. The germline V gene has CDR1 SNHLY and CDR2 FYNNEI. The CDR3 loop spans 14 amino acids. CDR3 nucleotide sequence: TGTGCCAGCACCATAGCGGGAGACGCAGATACGCAGTATTTT. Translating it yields CASTIAGDADTQYF.

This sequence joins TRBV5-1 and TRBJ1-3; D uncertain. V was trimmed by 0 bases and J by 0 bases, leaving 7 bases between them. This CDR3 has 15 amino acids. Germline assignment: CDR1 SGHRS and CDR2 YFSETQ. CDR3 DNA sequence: TGCGCCAGCAGCTTGGACACCAACTCTGGAAACACCATATATTTT. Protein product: CASSLDTNSGNTIYF.

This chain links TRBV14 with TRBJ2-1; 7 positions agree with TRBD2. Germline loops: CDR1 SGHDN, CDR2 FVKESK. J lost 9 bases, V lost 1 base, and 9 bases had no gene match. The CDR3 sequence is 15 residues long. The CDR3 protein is CASSQALAEDGEQFF. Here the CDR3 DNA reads TGTGCCAGCAGCCAAGCGCTAGCGGAGGATGGTGAGCAGTTCTTC.

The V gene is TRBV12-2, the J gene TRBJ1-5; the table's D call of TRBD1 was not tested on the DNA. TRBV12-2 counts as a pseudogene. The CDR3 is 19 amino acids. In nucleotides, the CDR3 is TGTGCAAGTCGCTTAGTTGGGTGGGACAGTTCCGAATTTAATCAGCCCCAGCATTTT. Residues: CASRLVGWDSSEFNQPQHF.

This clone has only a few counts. The CDR3, as DNA: TGTGCCAGCAGTTCCCCCGGGACAGACTATGGCTACACCTTC. Amino acids: CASSSPGTDYGYTF. The chain uses TRBV6-6 and TRBJ1-2; 7 nucleotides agree with TRBD1. Per the germline V gene, CDR1 is MNHNY and CDR2 is SVGAGI (reference sequence). The CDR3 is made up of 14 amino acids. Unmatched junction bases numbered 5, after V lost 4 bases and J lost 3 bases.

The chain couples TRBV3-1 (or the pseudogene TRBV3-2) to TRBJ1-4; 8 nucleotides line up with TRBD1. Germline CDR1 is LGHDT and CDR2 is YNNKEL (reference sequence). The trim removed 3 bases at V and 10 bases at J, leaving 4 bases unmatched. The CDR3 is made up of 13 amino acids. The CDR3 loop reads CASSHADRGKLFF. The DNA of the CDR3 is TGTGCCAGCAGCCATGCTGACAGGGGAAAACTGTTTTTT.

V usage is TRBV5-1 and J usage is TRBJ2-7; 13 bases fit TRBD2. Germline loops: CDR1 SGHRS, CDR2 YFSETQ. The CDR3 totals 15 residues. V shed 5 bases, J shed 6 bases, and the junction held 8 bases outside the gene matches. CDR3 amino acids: CASSPLAGGSREQYF. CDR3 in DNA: TGCGCCAGCAGTCCACTAGCGGGAGGGTCTCGCGAGCAGTACTTC.

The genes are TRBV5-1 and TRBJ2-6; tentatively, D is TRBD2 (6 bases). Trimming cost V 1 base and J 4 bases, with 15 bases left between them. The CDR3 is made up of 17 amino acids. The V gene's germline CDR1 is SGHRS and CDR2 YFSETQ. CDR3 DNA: TGCGCCAGCAGCTTGACGCCGGGAGCATCAGGGGCCAACGTCCTGACTTTC. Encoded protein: CASSLTPGASGANVLTF.

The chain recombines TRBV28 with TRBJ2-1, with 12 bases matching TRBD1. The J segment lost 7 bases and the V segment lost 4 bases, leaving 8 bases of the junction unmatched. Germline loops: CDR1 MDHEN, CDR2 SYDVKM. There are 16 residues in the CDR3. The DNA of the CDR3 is TGTGCCAGCAGTTGGGACAGGGGGCGCATGGGGAATGAGCAGTTCTTC. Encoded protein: CASSWDRGRMGNEQFF.